Sequencing of this T cell receptor beta chain was carried out in a study of cytomegalovirus exposure and HLA in healthy donors. Study-level information: In a previous analysis, 120 million or so unique TCR beta sequences were found from 150 million to 200 million T cells. Among the roughly 370 genotyped donors, more than 70% were placed in the Caucasian-associated ancestry cluster.

CDR3 length: 14 residues. Germline V gene data show CDR1 as SQVTM and CDR2 as ANQGSEA. Trimming stripped 5 bases from V and 0 bases from J, with 14 bases between. PCR amplification relied on 60 Vbeta primers (plus 13 Jbeta primers). Assay: immunoSEQ multiplex PCR; the TCRdb copy retains only in-frame clones and omits some. The sample totals around 210,000 clones; its top ten clones hold 1.1%. Findings of the study overall: Associated with cytomegalovirus, according to the listing, were 150 to 200 TCR beta chains.

Comments on this clone: Its antigen is still unknown.

The sequence came from a girl aged 2 to 9 in good health and CMV-seropositive. What was sequenced was PBMCs. This chain joins TRBV29-1 and TRBJ2-7; D perhaps matches TRBD2 (5 bases). CDR3 protein: CSVSQAVSSYEQYF. The CDR3 DNA sequence: TGCAGCGTTTCGCAAGCGGTCTCCTCCTACGAGCAGTACTTC.